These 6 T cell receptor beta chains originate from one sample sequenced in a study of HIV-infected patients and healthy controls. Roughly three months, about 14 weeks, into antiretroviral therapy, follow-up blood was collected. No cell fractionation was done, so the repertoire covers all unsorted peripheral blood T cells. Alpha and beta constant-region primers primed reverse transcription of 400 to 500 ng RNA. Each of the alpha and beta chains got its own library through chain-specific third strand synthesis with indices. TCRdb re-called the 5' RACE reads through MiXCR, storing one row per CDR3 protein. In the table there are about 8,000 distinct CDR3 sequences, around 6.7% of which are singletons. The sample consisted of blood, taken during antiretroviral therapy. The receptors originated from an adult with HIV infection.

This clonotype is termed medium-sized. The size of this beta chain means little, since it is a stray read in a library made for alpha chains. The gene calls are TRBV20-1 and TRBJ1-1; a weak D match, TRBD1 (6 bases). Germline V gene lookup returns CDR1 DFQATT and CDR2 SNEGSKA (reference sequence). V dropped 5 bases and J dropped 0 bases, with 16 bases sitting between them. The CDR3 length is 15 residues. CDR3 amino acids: CSALVTGTMNTEAFF. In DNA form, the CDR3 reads TGCAGTGCTCTGGTTACAGGGACAATGAACACTGAAGCTTTCTTT.

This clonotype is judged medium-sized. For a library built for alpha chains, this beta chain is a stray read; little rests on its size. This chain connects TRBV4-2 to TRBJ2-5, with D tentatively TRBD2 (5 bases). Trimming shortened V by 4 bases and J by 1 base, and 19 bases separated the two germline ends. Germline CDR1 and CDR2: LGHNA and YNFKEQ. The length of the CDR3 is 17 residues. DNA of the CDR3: TGTGCCAGCAGCCCTGATTCGGCTAGCTGGGTCCAAGAGACCCAGTACTTC. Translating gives CASSPDSASWVQETQYF.

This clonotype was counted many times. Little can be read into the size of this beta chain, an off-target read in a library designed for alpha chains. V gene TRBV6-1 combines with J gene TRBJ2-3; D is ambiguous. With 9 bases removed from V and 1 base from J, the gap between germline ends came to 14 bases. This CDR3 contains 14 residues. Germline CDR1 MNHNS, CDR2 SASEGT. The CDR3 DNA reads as TGTGCCAGGAGACAAGTCTCGCGCACAGATACGCAGTATTTT. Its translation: CARRQVSRTDTQYF.

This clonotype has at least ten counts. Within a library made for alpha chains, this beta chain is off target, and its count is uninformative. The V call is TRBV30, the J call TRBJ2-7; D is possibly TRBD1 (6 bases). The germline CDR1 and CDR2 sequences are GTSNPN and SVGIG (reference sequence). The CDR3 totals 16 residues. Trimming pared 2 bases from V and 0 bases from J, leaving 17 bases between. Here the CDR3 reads CAWSSPPDSLSYEQYF. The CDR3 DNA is TGTGCCTGGAGTTCCCCCCCGGACAGCCTCTCCTACGAGCAGTACTTC.

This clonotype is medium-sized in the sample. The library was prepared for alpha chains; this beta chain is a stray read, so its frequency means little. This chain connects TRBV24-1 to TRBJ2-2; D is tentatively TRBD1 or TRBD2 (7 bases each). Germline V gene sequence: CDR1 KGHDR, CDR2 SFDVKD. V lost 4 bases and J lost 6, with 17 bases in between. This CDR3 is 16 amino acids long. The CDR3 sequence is CATSDHGGGGAGELFF. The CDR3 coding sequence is TGTGCCACCAGTGACCATGGGGGAGGGGGCGCCGGGGAGCTGTTTTTT.

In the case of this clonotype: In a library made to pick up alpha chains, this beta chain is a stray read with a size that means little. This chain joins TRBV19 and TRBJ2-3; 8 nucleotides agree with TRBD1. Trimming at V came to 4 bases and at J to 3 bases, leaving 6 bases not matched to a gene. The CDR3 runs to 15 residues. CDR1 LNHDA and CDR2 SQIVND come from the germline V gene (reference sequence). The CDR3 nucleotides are TGTGCCAGTAGTACACGGGACAGGTTTACAGATACGCAGTATTTT. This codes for CASSTRDRFTDTQYF.